The 24 T cell receptor beta chains in this list originate from one sample, sequenced in a study of blood T cell repertoires in COVID-19. TCRdb's table, derived via immunoSEQ multiplex PCR, lists solely in-frame clones and lacks some. The repertoire includes roughly 280,000 clones, around 83% of them detected once, and about 3.5% sits in the top ten. Sample: peripheral blood. The receptors originated from a man aged 18 to 30 with active or convalescent COVID-19.

This rearrangement joins TRBV7-9 to TRBJ1-5; 7 bases agree with TRBD1. Trimming removed 6 bases from V and 4 bases from J; junction bases left unmatched: 6. Germline CDR1 is SEHNR and CDR2 is FQNEAQ (reference sequence). CDR3 length: 14 amino acids. The DNA for the CDR3 is TGTGCCAGCAGTCAATCAGGGGGGAATCAGCCCCAGCATTTT. As protein: CASSQSGGNQPQHF.

This sequence joins TRBV19 and TRBJ2-4, with 7 bases lining up with TRBD1. J was trimmed by 5 bases and V by 2 bases; bases with no gene match: 3. CDR1 is LNHDA and CDR2 is SQIVND in the germline V gene (reference sequence). This CDR3 is 14 amino acids long. The CDR3 loop is CASSIRDSQNIQYF. CDR3 bases: TGTGCCAGTAGTATACGGGACAGCCAAAACATTCAGTACTTC.

The chain is built from TRBV28 and TRBJ1-5, with a tentative D call TRBD1 (5 bases). CDR3 length: 13 amino acids. V was clipped by 6 bases and J by 3 bases, with 9 bases between them. Germline V CDR1 and CDR2: MDHEN, SYDVKM. The CDR3 DNA sequence: TGTGCCAGCAGGTCGACAGTCAATCAGCCCCAGCATTTT. Its protein is CASRSTVNQPQHF.

The genes are TRBV24-1 and TRBJ2-5, with D maybe TRBD2 (6 bases). Germline V lookup: CDR1 KGHDR, CDR2 SFDVKD. The CDR3 has 13 residues. Trimming cost V 10 bases and J 5 bases, with 16 bases left between them. CDR3: CATGGGGGETQYF. CDR3 nucleotide sequence: TGTGCCACGGGAGGCGGAGGTGGGGAGACCCAGTACTTC.

The V call is TRBV6-5, the J call TRBJ2-2, with D maybe TRBD2 (6 bases). The CDR3 runs 15 residues. CDR1 is MNHEY, CDR2 SVGAGI, per germline. V was cut by 1 base and J by 6 bases, with 12 bases left in between. The DNA of the CDR3 is TGTGCCAGCAGTTACTTCGGGGGAGAAGCCGGGGAGCTGTTTTTT. It is translated as CASSYFGGEAGELFF.

The V gene is TRBV15, the J gene TRBJ2-7; TRBD1 might be the D (6 bases). This CDR3 has 15 amino acids. The V end was cut by 1 base, the J end by 5 bases, with 15 bases between. Germline V gives CDR1 LNHNV, CDR2 YYDKDF (reference sequence). In DNA form, the CDR3 reads TGTGCCACCAGCAGAGCACACCAGGGGTCCAACGAGCAGTACTTC. Translation gives CATSRAHQGSNEQYF.

J is TRBJ2-5 and V is TRBV10-3; TRBD1 agrees at 9 bases. The CDR3 covers 15 residues. The germline gives CDR1 ENHRY, CDR2 SYGVKD. J was trimmed by 4 bases and V by 2 bases; bases with no gene match: 5. CDR3 nucleotides: TGTGCCATCAGTGAGGGTACAGGGGGCGCAGAGACCCAGTACTTC. Its translation is CAISEGTGGAETQYF.

The chain is built from TRBV5-1 and TRBJ2-7; weak D call: TRBD1 (8 bases). Trimming stripped 5 bases from V and 2 bases from J, with 23 bases between. The CDR3 is 17 residues long. Germline loops: CDR1 SGHRS, CDR2 YFSETQ. The CDR3 sequence is CASRAGQGALSAYEQYF. CDR3 in DNA: TGCGCCAGCAGAGCGGGGCAGGGGGCGCTCAGTGCCTACGAGCAGTACTTC.

In nucleotides, the CDR3 is TGCGCCAGCAGTGGGGGACTAGCGGGGGTAGAGACCCAGTACTTC. Translated: CASSGGLAGVETQYF. The chain couples TRBV10-2 to TRBJ2-5; 14 nucleotides match TRBD2. The CDR3 is 15 residues long. In germline, CDR1 is WSHSY, CDR2 SAAADI. V lost 4 bases to trimming and J lost 4 bases; unmatched junction nucleotides: 2.

The chain joins TRBV12-3 or TRBV12-4 to TRBJ1-5, with 7 bases identical to TRBD1. CDR3 size: 13 residues. V was clipped by 5 bases and J by 4 bases; unmatched bases: 2. The chain's CDR3 is CASSNRGNQPQHF. CDR3 DNA sequence: TGTGCCAGCAGTAACAGGGGAAATCAGCCCCAGCATTTT.

This rearrangement joins TRBV27 to TRBJ2-7; 7 positions match TRBD2. This CDR3 is built from 14 residues. The V segment lost 7 bases and the J segment 2 bases; nucleotides outside the gene matches: 8. The V gene's germline CDR1 is MNHEY and CDR2 SMNVEV (reference sequence). The CDR3 spells CASTSGTKPYEQYF. CDR3 DNA: TGTGCCAGCACCTCCGGGACTAAACCCTACGAGCAGTACTTC.

This clone was recorded only once. The V gene is TRBV13, the J gene TRBJ1-1; D perhaps matches TRBD1 (5 bases). CDR3 size: 15 residues. The V and J ends lost 5 bases and 5 bases respectively, with 18 bases between them. Germline CDR1 is PRHDT and CDR2 is FYEKMQ (reference sequence). The CDR3, as DNA: TGTGCCAGCAGCCCCCGGCCAGAGAAGGGGACTGAAGCTTTCTTT. This encodes CASSPRPEKGTEAFF.

In its sample, this clone was seen once. The rearrangement uses TRBV6-5 and TRBJ1-1, with D possibly matching TRBD1 (6 bases). There are 13 residues in the CDR3. V shed 4 bases and J shed 6 bases, with 12 bases lying between them. Germline V lookup: CDR1 MNHEY, CDR2 SVGAGI. The CDR3 DNA reads TGTGCCAGCAGTTTTCTCAGGGGTTCTGAAGCTTTCTTT. Translated, it gives CASSFLRGSEAFF.

The chain has TRBV10-2 and TRBJ2-3; possibly TRBD2 for D (6 bases). V lost 6 bases and J 3 bases, leaving 10 bases between the germline ends. The germline V gene has CDR1 WSHSY and CDR2 SAAADI. The CDR3 loop spans 13 amino acids. DNA for the CDR3: TGCGCCAGCAGAATGGCGGGGACAGATACGCAGTATTTT. Translating it yields CASRMAGTDTQYF.

This clone showed up just a few times. The CDR3 sequence: CATISGSGDNEQFF. The CDR3 nucleotides read TGTGCCACCATATCCGGGAGTGGTGACAATGAGCAGTTCTTC. The rearrangement links TRBV24-1 to TRBJ2-1; D may be TRBD2 (6 bases). CDR3 length: 14 residues. Germline CDR1 KGHDR, CDR2 SFDVKD. The V gene lost 8 bases and the J gene lost 5 bases, with 15 bases spanning the gap.

The table lists this clone with a count of one. The genes are TRBV11-1 and TRBJ2-6, with 14 bases lining up with TRBD2. Trimming took 0 bases from V and 1 from J; bases not matched to a gene: 2. The CDR3 has 19 residues. Germline assignment: CDR1 SGHAT and CDR2 FQDESV (reference sequence). As DNA, the CDR3 is TGTGCCAGCAGCTTAGCCGGGACTAGCGGGAGATCTGGGGCCAACGTCCTGACTTTC. Translation gives CASSLAGTSGRSGANVLTF.

The J gene is TRBJ1-1, the V gene TRBV11-2, with no clear D. From germline, CDR1 is SGHAT and CDR2 FQNNGV. This CDR3 region has 12 residues. The germline V and J ends were trimmed by 4 bases and 4 bases, with 7 bases remaining between them. This CDR3 is CASSSGITEAFF. CDR3 DNA sequence: TGTGCCAGCAGCTCGGGGATCACTGAAGCTTTCTTT.

For the CDR3, the DNA is TGTGCCAGCAGTTGGCAGGACTCCTACAATGAGCAGTTCTTC. It yields the protein CASSWQDSYNEQFF. The chain carries TRBV27 and TRBJ2-1; D gene unclear. V lost 4 bases and J lost 0, with 7 bases in between. The CDR3 has 14 residues. The germline V gene has CDR1 MNHEY and CDR2 SMNVEV (reference sequence).

The chain couples TRBV7-2 to TRBJ2-5; the D is unclear. Trimming shortened V by 4 bases and J by 8 bases, and 8 bases separated the two germline ends. Per the germline V gene, CDR1 is SGHTA and CDR2 is FQGNSA. There are 11 residues in the CDR3. The CDR3 coding sequence is TGTGCCAGCAGCTCCTACCCCACCCAGTACTTC. Its translation: CASSSYPTQYF.

This clone was picked up one time. This chain joins TRBV6-5 and TRBJ1-2, with 7 bases matching TRBD1. CDR3 length equals 14 residues. The J segment lost 2 bases and the V segment lost 5 bases, leaving 5 bases of the junction unmatched. CDR1 is MNHEY, CDR2 SVGAGI, per germline. The CDR3 here is CASSTQGQNYGYTF. For the CDR3, the DNA is TGTGCCAGCAGTACTCAGGGACAGAACTATGGCTACACCTTC.

The chain uses TRBV30 and TRBJ2-7, with D possibly being TRBD2 (6 bases). Per the germline V gene, CDR1 is GTSNPN and CDR2 is SVGIG (reference sequence). The CDR3 extends over 14 amino acids. V was trimmed by 1 base and J by 3 bases, leaving 13 bases between them. The CDR3 bases are TGTGCCTGGAGTGGATCTAGCGCACACTACGAGCAGTACTTC. This encodes CAWSGSSAHYEQYF.

The CDR3 DNA sequence: TGTGCCACCAGTGACATCTTGTCAGGGGCTGGCTACACCTTC. It is translated as CATSDILSGAGYTF. The chain has TRBV24-1 and TRBJ1-2; the D gene is possibly TRBD1 (6 bases). Trimming shortened V by 4 bases and J by 7 bases, and 15 bases separated the two germline ends. Germline CDR1 is KGHDR and CDR2 is SFDVKD. The CDR3 sequence is 14 residues long.

This clone was seen more than once but under ten times. The chain employs TRBV29-1 and TRBJ1-4, with D unclear. Germline CDR1 SQVTM, CDR2 ANQGSEA. Trimming removed 4 bases at V and 0 bases at J, with 6 bases between. This CDR3 contains 13 residues. CDR3 coding DNA: TGCAGCGTTGCGGTAGCAACTAATGAAAAACTGTTTTTT. It is translated as CSVAVATNEKLFF.

This clone was detected once. The CDR3 region has the DNA TGTGCCTCTTGGGAGCCCCCGGGCTATGGCTACACCTTC. Protein product: CASWEPPGYGYTF. The chain recombines TRBV2 with TRBJ1-2; no clear D gene. CDR3 length equals 13 residues. The germline V gene has CDR1 SNHLY and CDR2 FYNNEI. V was pared by 11 bases and J by 4 bases, with 17 bases between.